The clone carrying this T cell receptor beta chain was seen many times. Its target is unknown. According to the study, genomic DNA was the template for TCR beta VDJ and CDR3 profiling. Via MiXCR, TCRdb re-called the reads, giving one row per CDR3 protein. The repertoire holds 250,000 to 350,000 distinct CDR3 sequences, with 56% as singletons. The source of the sample is a study of CD8+CD57+ T cells in acquired aplastic anemia. Study-wide context: Sorted CD4+ and CD8+ cells gave an average of about 3 ug of DNA. The study's findings and limits: Patients had around 28 CD8+ CDR3 sequences in common with controls (the shared set). CD8+ Simpson's diversity showed no significant patient-control difference.

V lost 0 bases and J 10 bases, leaving 14 bases between the germline ends. The germline CDR1 and CDR2 sequences are SGHRS and YFSETQ. The CDR3 runs to 15 residues. The V and J genes are TRBV5-1 and TRBJ1-6, with a tentative D call TRBD1 (5 bases). This clonotype was sampled from a human donor with severe aplastic anemia or a healthy control (not recorded which). Sequences were obtained from sorted CD4+, CD8+, or CD8+CD57+ T cells (not recorded which) from PBMCs. The CDR3 DNA follows: TGCGCCAGCAGCTTGGGGGGGGTCACGCGGTCACCCCTCCACTTT. The encoded protein is CASSLGGVTRSPLHF.